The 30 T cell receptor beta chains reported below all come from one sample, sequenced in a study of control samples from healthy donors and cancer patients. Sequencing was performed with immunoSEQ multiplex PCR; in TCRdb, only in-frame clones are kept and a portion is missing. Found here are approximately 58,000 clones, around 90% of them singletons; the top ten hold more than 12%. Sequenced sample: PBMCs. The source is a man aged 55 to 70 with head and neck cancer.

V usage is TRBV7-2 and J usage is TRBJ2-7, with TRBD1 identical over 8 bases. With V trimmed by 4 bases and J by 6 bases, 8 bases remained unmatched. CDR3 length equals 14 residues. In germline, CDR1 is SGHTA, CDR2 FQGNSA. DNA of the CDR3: TGTGCCAGCAGCTCTCCCGGGACAGGAGGCGAGCAGTACTTC. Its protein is CASSSPGTGGEQYF.

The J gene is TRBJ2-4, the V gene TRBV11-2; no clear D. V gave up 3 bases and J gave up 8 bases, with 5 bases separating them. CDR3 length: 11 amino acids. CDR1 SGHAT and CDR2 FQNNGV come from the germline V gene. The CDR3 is CASSFGYIQYF. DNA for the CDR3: TGTGCCAGCAGCTTCGGGTACATTCAGTACTTC.

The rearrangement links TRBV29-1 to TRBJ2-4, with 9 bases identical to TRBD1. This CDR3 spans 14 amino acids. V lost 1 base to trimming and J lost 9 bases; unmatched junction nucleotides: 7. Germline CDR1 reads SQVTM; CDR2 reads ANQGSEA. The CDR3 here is CSVEVGQGMGIQYF. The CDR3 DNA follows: TGCAGCGTTGAAGTGGGACAGGGTATGGGCATTCAGTACTTC.

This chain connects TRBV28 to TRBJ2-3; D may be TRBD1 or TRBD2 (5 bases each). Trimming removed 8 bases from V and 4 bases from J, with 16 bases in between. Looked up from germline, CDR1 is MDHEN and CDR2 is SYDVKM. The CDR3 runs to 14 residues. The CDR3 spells CASHGRGRSDTQYF. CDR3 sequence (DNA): TGTGCCAGCCACGGTCGGGGACGATCAGATACGCAGTATTTT. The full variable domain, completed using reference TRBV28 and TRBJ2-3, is DVKVTQSSRYLVKRTGEKVFLECVQDMDHENMFWYRQDPGLGLRLIYFSYDVKMKEKGDIPEGYSVSREKKERFSLILESASTNQTSMYLCASHGRGRSDTQYFGPGTRLTVL.

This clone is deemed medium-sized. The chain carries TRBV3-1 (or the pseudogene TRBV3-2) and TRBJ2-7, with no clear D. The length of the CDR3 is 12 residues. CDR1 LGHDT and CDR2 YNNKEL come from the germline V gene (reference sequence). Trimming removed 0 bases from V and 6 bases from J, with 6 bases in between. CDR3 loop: CASSQDESEQYF. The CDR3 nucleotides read TGTGCCAGCAGCCAAGATGAATCCGAGCAGTACTTC.

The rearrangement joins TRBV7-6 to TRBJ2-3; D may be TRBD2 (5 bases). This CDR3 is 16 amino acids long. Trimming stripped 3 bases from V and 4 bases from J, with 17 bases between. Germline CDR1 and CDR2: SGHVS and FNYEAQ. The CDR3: CASSLYEGPGADTQYF. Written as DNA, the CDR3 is TGTGCCAGCAGCTTGTACGAGGGCCCCGGCGCAGATACGCAGTATTTT.

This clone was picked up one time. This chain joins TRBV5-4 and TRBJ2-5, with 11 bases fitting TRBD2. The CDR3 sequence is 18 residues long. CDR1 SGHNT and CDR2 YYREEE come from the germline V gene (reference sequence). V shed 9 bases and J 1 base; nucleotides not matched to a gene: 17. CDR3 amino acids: CATQAKWATSGAQETQYF. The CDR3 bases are TGTGCCACGCAGGCCAAATGGGCGACTAGCGGGGCCCAAGAGACCCAGTACTTC.

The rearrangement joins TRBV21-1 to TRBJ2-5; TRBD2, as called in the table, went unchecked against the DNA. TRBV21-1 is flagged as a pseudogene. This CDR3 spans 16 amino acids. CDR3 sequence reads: CASSKTSGSMVETQYF. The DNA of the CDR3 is TGTGCCAGCAGCAAAACCAGCGGGAGTATGGTAGAGACCCAGTACTTC.

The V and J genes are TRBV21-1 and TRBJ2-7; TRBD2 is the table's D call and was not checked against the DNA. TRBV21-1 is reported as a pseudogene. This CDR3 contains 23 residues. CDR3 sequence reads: CASSKDRSHRGPNREGPVGEQYF. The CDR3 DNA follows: TGTGCCAGCAGCAAAGATCGATCGCACAGGGGCCCGAATCGGGAGGGCCCGGTAGGCGAGCAGTACTTC.

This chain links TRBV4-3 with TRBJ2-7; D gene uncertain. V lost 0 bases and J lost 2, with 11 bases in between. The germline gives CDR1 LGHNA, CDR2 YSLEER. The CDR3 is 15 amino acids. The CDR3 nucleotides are TGCGCCAGCAGCCAAGAGGCAACGAGCCCCTACGAGCAGTACTTC. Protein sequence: CASSQEATSPYEQYF.

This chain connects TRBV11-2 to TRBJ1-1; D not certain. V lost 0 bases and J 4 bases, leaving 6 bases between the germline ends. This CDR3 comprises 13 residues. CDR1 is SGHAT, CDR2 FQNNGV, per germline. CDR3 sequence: CASSLDLITEAFF. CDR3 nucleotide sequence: TGTGCCAGCAGCTTAGATTTGATCACTGAAGCTTTCTTT.

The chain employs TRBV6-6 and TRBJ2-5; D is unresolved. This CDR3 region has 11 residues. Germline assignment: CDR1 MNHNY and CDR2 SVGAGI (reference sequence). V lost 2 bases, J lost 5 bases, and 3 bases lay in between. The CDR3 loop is CASSYGETQYF. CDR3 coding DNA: TGTGCCAGCAGTTACGGGGAGACCCAGTACTTC.

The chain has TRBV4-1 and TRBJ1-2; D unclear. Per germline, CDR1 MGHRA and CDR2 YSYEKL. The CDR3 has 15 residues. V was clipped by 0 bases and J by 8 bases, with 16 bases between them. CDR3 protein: CASSQDPASWRGYTF. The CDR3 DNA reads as TGCGCCAGCAGCCAAGATCCCGCTTCTTGGCGCGGCTACACCTTC.

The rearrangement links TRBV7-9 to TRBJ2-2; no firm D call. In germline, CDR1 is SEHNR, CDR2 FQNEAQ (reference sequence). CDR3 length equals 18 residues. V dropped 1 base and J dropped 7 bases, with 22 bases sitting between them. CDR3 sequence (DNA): TGTGCCAGCAGCTTAGAGTTTGCCTGGACGGTGAACGGCGGGGAGCTGTTTTTT. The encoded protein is CASSLEFAWTVNGGELFF.

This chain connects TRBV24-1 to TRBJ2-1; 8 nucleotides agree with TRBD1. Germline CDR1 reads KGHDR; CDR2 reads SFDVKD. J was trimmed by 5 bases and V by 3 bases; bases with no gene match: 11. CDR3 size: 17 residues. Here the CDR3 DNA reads TGTGCCACCAGTGATGTCCGGGGGACAGGCCTTGACAATGAGCAGTTCTTC. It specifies CATSDVRGTGLDNEQFF.

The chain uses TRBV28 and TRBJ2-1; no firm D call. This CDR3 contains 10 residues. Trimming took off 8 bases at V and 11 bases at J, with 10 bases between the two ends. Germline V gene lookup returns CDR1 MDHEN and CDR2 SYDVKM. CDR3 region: CASAYGKQFF. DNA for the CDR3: TGTGCCAGCGCGTATGGAAAGCAGTTCTTC.

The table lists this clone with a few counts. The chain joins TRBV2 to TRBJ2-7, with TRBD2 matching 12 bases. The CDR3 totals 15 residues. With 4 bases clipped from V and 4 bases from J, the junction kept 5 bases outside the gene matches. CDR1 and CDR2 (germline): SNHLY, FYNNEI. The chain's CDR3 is CASSGLAGGRYEQYF. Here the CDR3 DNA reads TGTGCCAGCAGTGGGCTAGCGGGAGGGCGGTACGAGCAGTACTTC.

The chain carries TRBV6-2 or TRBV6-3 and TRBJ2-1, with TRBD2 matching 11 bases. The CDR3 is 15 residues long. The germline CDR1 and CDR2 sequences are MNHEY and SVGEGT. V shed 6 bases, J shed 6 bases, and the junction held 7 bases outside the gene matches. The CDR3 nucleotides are TGTGCCAGCAGCCTTACTAGCGGGGGAGGCAATGAGCAGTTCTTC. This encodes CASSLTSGGGNEQFF.

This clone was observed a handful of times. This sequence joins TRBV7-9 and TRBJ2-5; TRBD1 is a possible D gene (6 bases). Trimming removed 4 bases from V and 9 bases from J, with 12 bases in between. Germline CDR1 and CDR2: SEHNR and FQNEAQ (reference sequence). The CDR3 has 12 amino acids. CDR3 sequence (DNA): TGTGCCAGCAGCTCAGGGGAGACCTCCCAGTACTTC. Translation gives CASSSGETSQYF.

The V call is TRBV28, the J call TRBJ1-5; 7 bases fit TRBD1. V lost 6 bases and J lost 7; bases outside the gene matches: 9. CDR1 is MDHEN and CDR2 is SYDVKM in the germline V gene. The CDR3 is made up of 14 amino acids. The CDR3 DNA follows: TGTGCCAGCAGCTTGACAGGGTGGGAACAGCCCCAGCATTTT. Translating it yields CASSLTGWEQPQHF.

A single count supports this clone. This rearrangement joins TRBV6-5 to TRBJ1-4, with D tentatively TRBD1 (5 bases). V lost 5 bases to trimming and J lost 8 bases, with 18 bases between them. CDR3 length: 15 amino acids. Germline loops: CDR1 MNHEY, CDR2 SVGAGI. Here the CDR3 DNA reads TGTGCCAGCAGTCAAACAGGCGGGGGGGAGGAAAAACTGTTTTTT. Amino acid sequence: CASSQTGGGEEKLFF.

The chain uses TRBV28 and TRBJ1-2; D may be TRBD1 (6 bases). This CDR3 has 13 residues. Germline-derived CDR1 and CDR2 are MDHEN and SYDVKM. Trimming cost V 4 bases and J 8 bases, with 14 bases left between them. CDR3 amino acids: CASSSGQVGGYTF. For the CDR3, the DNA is TGTGCCAGCAGTTCGGGACAAGTCGGAGGCTACACCTTC.

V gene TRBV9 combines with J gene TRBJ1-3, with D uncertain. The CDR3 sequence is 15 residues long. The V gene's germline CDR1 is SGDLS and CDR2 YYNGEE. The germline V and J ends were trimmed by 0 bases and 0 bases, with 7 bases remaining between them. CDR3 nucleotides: TGTGCCAGCAGCGTAGTGGGAAGCTCTGGAAACACCATATATTTT. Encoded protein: CASSVVGSSGNTIYF.

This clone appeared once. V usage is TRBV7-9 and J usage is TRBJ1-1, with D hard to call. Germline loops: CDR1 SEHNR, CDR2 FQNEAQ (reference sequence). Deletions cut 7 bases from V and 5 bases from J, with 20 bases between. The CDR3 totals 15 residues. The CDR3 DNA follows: TGTGCCAGCATCCCTTCTCCGTTCAGAGGGACTGAAGCTTTCTTT. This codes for CASIPSPFRGTEAFF.

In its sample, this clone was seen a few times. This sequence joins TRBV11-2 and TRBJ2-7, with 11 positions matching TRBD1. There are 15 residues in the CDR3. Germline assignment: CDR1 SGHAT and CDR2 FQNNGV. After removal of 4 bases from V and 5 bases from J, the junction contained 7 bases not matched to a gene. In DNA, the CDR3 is TGTGCCAGCAGCTCATGGGACAGGGGGTTCCACGAGCAGTACTTC. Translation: CASSSWDRGFHEQYF.

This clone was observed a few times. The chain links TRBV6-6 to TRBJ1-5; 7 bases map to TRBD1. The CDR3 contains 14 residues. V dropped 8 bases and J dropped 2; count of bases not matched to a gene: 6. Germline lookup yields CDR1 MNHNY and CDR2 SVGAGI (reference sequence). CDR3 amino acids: CASGRQGRNQPQHF. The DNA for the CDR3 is TGTGCCAGCGGTAGACAGGGACGCAATCAGCCCCAGCATTTT.

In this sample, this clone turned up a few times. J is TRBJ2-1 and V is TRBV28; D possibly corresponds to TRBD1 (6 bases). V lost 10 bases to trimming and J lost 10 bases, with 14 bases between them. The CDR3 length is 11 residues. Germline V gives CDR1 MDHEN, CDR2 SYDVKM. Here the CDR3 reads CATKGVREQFF. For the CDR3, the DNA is TGTGCCACCAAGGGGGTAAGGGAGCAGTTCTTC.

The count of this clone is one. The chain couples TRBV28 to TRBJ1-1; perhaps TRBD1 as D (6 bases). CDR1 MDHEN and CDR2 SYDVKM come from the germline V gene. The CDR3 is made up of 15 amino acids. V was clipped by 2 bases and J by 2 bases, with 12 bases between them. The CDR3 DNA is TGTGCCAGCAGTTTAGCCGGGACAATCAACACTGAAGCTTTCTTT. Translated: CASSLAGTINTEAFF.

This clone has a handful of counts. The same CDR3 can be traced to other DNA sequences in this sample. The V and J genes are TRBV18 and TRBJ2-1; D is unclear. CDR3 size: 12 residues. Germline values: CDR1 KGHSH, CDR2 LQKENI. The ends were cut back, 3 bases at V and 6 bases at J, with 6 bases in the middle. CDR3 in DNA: TGTGCCAGCTCACCTAGTCTCAATGAGCAGTTCTTC. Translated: CASSPSLNEQFF.

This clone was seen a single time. The CDR3 DNA is TGTGCCAGCAGCTTAGGGGGTACTGCTTCTAGGGGCTACACCTTC. Its translation is CASSLGGTASRGYTF. The chain carries TRBV7-2 and TRBJ1-2, with D uncertain. The CDR3 is 15 amino acids. From germline, CDR1 is SGHTA and CDR2 FQGNSA. Trimming removed 1 base from V and 8 bases from J, with 17 bases in between.